This TCR beta chain was recorded in a study of cytomegalovirus exposure and HLA in healthy donors. Regarding the study as a whole: Later analysis suggested most CMV-associated TCR beta chains were HLA-restricted.

Comment on this clone: The antigen is not known.

The PCR used 60 Vbeta and 13 Jbeta primers. Repertoires were generated with immunoSEQ multiplex PCR, while TCRdb's copy carries only in-frame clones and drops some. The sample has 55,000 to 80,000 clones, about 72% seen once. CDR3 size: 14 residues. Source material: PBMCs. The chain carries TRBV21-1 and TRBJ2-5; the table's D call, TRBD1, was not checked against the DNA. TRBV21-1 is marked as a pseudogene. The sequence was collected from a man in his forties or fifties in good health and CMV-seropositive. CDR3 protein: CASSKRQGAKTQYF. DNA of the CDR3: TGTGCCAGCAGCAAACGGCAGGGGGCAAAGACCCAGTACTTC.